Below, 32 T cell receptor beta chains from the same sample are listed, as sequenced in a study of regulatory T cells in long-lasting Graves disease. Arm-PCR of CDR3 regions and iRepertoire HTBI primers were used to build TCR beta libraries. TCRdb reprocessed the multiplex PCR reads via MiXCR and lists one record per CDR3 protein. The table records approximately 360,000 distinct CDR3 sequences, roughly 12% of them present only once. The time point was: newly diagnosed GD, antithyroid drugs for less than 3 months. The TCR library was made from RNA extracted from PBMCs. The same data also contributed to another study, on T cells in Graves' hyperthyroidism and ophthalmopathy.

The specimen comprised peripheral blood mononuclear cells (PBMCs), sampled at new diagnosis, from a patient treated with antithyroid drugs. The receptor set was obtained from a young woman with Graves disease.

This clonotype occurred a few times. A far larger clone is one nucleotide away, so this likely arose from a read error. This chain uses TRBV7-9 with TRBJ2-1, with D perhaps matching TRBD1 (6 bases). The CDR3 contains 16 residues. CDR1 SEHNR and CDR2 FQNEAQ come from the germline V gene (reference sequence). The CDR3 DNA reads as TGTGCCAGCAGCTTAGTTCAGGGGACGTCCTACAATGAGCAGCTCTTC. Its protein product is CASSLVQGTSYNEQLF.

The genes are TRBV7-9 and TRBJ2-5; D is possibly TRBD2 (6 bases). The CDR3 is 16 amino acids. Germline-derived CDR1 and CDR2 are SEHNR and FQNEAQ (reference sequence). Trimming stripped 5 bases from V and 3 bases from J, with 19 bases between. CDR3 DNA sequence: TGTGCCAGCAGCCTAACTACCGGGACTGATAAAGAGACCCAGTACTTC. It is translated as CASSLTTGTDKETQYF.

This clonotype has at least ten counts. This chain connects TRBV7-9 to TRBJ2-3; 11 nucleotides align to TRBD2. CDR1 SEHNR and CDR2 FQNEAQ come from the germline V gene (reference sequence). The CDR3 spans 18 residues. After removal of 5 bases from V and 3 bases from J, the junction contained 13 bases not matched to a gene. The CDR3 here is CASSPDHQTSGVTDTQYF. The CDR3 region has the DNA TGTGCCAGCAGCCCCGACCATCAGACTAGCGGGGTTACAGATACGCAGTATTTT.

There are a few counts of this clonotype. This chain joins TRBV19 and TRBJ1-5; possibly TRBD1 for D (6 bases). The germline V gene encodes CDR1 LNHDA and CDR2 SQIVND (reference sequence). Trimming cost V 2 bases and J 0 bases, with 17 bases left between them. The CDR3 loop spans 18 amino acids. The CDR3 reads CASSIWVGGKYSNQPQHF. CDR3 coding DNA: TGTGCCAGTAGTATATGGGTAGGGGGGAAATATAGCAATCAGCCCCAGCATTTT.

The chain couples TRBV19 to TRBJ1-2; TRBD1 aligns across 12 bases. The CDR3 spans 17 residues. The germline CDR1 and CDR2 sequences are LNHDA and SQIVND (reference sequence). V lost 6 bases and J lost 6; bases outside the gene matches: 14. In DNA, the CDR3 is TGTGCCAGTAGCCGTCCGGGACAGGGGGCGCCTCTTAATGGCTACACCTTC. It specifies CASSRPGQGAPLNGYTF.

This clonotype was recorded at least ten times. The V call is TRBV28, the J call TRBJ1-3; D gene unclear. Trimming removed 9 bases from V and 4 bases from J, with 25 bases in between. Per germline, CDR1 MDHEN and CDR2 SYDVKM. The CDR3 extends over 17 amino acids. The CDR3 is CASKDRNPRALGNTIYF. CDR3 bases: TGTGCCAGTAAAGACCGGAACCCGCGGGCCTTGGGAAACACCATATATTTT.

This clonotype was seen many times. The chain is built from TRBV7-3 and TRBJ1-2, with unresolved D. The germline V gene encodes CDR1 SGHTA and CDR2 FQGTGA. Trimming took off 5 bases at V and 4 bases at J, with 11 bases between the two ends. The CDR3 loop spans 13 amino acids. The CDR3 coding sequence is TGTGCCAGCAGCCTGTCGGAGGGCTATGGCTACACCTTC. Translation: CASSLSEGYGYTF.

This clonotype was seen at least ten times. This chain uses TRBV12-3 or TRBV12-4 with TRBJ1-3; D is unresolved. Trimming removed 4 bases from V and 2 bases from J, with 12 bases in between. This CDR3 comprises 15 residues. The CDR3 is CASSWSLYTGNTIYF. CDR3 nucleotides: TGTGCCAGCAGTTGGTCTCTATACACTGGAAACACCATATATTTT.

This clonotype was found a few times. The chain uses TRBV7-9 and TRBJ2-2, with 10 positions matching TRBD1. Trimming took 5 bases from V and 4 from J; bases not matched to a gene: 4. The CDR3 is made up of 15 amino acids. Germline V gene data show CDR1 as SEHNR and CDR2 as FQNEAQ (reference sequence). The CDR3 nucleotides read TGTGCCAGCAGCCTAGGGACAGGGGTCACCGGGGAGCTGTTTTTT. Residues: CASSLGTGVTGELFF.

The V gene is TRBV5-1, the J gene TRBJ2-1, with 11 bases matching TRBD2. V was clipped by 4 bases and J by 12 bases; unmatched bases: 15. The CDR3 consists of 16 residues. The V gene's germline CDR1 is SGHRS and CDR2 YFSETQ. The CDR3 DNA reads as TGCGCCAGCAGCCCATTGGGACTAGCGGAAAGTAAAGGGCAGTTCTTC. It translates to CASSPLGLAESKGQFF.

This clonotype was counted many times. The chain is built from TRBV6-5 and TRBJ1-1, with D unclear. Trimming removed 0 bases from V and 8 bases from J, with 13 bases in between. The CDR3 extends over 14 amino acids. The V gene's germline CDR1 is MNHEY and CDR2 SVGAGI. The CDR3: CASSYSVTALEAFF. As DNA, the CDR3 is TGTGCCAGCAGTTACTCGGTGACTGCGTTAGAAGCTTTCTTT.

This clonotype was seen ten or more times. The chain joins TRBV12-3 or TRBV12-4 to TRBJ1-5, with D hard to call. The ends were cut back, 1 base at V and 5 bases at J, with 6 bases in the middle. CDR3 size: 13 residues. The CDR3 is CASSLDSYQPQHF. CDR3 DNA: TGTGCCAGCAGTTTAGACAGTTATCAGCCCCAGCATTTT.

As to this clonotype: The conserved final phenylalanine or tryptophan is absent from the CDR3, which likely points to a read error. The CDR3 region has the DNA TGTGCCAGCAGCTCATTTGAAAAACTGTTTCTT. Encoded protein: CASSSFEKLFL. The chain uses TRBV11-2 and TRBJ1-4; no firm D call. The V and J ends lost 4 bases and 7 bases respectively, with 4 bases between them. This CDR3 region has 11 residues. Per germline, CDR1 SGHAT and CDR2 FQNNGV.

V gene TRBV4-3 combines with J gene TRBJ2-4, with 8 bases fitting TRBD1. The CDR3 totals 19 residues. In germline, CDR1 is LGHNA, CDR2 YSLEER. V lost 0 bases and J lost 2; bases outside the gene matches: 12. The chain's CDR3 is CASSQDRGTGSLTKNIQYF. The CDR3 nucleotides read TGCGCCAGCAGCCAAGATCGGGGGACAGGCTCCTTGACCAAAAACATTCAGTACTTC.

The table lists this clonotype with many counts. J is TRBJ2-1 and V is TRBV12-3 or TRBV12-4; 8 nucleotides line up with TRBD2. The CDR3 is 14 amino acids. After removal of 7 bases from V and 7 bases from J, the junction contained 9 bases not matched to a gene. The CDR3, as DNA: TGTGCCAGCACCTTGACTAGCGAGACGAATGAGCAGTTCTTC. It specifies CASTLTSETNEQFF.

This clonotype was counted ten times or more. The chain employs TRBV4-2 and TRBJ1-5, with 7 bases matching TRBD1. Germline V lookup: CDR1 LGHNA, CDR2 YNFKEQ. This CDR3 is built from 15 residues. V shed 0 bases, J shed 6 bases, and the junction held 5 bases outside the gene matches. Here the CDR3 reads CASSQDRGRGQPQHF. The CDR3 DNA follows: TGTGCCAGCAGCCAAGACAGGGGGAGAGGTCAGCCCCAGCATTTT.

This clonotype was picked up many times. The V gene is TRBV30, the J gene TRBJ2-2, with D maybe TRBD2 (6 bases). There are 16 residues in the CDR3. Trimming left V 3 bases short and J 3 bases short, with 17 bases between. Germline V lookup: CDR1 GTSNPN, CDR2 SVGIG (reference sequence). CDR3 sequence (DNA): TGTGCCTGGAGGGTACCTCCCGGGAGCTACACCGGGGAGCTGTTTTTT. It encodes CAWRVPPGSYTGELFF.

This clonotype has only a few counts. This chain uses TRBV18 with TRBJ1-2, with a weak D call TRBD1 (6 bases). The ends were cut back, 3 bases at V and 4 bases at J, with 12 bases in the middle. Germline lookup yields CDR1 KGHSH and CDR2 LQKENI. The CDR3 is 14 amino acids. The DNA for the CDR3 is TGTGCCAGCTCACCGGACAGAGGAATCTATGGCTACACCTTC. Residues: CASSPDRGIYGYTF.

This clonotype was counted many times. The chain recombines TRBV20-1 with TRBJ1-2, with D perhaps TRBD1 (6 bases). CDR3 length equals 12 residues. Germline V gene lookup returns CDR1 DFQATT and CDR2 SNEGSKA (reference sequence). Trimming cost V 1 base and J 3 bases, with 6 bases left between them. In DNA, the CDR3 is TGCAGTGCTAGAGCAGGGGACTATGGCTACACCTTC. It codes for CSARAGDYGYTF.

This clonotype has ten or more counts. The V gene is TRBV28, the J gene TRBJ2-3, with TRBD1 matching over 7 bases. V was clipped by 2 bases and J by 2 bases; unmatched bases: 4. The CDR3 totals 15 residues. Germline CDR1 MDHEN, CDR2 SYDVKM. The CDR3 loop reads CASSLRGLHTDTQYF. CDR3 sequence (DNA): TGTGCCAGCAGTTTAAGGGGGCTTCACACAGATACGCAGTATTTT. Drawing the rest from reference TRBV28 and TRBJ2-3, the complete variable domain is DVKVTQSSRYLVKRTGEKVFLECVQDMDHENMFWYRQDPGLGLRLIYFSYDVKMKEKGDIPEGYSVSREKKERFSLILESASTNQTSMYLCASSLRGLHTDTQYFGPGTRLTVL.

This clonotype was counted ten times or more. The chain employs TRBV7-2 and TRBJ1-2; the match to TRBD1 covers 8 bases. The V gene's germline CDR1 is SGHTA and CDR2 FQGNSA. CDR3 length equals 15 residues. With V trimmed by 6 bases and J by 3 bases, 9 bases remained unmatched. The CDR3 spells CASSFDLQGDYGYTF. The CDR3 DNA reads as TGTGCCAGCAGTTTCGATCTACAGGGGGACTATGGCTACACCTTC.

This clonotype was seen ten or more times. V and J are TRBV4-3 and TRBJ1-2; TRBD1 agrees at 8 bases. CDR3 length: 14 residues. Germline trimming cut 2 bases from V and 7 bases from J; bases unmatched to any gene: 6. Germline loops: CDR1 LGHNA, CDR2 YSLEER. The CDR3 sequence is CASSQQTGVAGYTF. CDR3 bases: TGCGCCAGCAGCCAACAGACAGGGGTCGCTGGCTACACCTTC.

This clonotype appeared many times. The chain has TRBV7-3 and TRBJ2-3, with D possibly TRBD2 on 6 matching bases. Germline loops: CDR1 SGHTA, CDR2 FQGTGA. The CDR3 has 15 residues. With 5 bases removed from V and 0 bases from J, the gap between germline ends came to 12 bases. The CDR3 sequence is CASSLGSGSTDTQYF. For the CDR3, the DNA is TGTGCCAGCAGCCTCGGCAGCGGGAGCACAGATACGCAGTATTTT.

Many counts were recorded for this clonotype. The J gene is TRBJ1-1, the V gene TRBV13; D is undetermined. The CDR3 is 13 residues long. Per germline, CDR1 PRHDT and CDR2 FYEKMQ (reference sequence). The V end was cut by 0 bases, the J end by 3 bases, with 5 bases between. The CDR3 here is CASSLGSYTEAFF. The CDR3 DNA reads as TGTGCCAGCAGCTTAGGGTCCTACACTGAAGCTTTCTTT.

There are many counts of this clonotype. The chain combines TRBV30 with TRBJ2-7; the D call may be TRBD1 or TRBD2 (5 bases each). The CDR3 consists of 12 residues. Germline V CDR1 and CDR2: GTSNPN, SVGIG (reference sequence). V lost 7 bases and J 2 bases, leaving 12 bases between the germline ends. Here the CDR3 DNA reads TGTGCCTCCCCGAGGGGCACCTACGAGCAGTACGTC. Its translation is CASPRGTYEQYV.

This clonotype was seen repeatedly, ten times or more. CDR3 residues: CASSQDSGGDAYGYTF. The CDR3 DNA is TGCGCCAGCAGCCAAGATAGCGGAGGGGATGCCTATGGCTACACCTTC. The chain joins TRBV4-1 to TRBJ1-2, with D possibly TRBD1 on 5 matching bases. The CDR3 has 16 amino acids. Germline loops: CDR1 MGHRA, CDR2 YSYEKL. With 0 bases removed from V and 4 bases from J, the gap between germline ends came to 15 bases.

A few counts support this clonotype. The CDR3 nucleotides are TGTGCCAGCAGTTTACGGGGATTGAGAACACCCCTCCACTTT. Protein sequence: CASSLRGLRTPLHF. The genes are TRBV27 and TRBJ1-6; unclear D gene. Trimming removed 2 bases from V and 11 bases from J, with 13 bases in between. CDR1 and CDR2 from the germline V gene are MNHEY and SMNVEV (reference sequence). This CDR3 has 14 amino acids.

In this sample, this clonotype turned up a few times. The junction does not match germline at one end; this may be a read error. The CDR3 nucleotides are TGTGCCGGCAGTTATCTGAGGCGGAGTGGATCTTCGTGGGTCTCATCACCCTTGCAAGAGACCCAGTACTTC. This translates into CAGSYLRRSGSSWVSSPLQETQYF. J is TRBJ2-5 and V is TRBV6-4; D not resolved. Germline V gene data show CDR1 as MRHNA and CDR2 as SNTAGT. CDR3 size: 24 residues.

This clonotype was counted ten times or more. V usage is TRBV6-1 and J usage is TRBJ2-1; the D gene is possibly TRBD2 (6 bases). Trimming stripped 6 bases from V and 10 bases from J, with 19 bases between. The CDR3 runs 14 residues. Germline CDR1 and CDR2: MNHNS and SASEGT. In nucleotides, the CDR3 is TGTGCCAGCAGCCCGGACTGGGGGGTTGGGGAGCAGTTCTTC. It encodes CASSPDWGVGEQFF.

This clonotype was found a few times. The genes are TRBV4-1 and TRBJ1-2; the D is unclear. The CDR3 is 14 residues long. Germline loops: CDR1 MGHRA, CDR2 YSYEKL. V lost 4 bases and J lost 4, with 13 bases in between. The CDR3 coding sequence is TGCGCCAGCAGCCCTGCGGGTGGTTTCTATGGCTACACCTTC. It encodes CASSPAGGFYGYTF.

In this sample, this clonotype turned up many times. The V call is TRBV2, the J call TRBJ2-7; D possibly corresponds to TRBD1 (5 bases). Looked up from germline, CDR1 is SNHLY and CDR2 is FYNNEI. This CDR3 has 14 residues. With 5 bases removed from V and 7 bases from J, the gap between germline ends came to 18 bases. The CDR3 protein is CASSKDQTAWEQYF. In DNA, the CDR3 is TGTGCCAGCAGTAAAGACCAGACAGCCTGGGAGCAGTACTTC. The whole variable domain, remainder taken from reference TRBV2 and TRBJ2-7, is EPEVTQTPSHQVTQMGQEVILRCVPISNHLYFYWYRQILGQKVEFLVSFYNNEISEKSEIFDDQFSVERPDGSNFTLKIRSTKLEDSAMYFCASSKDQTAWEQYFGPGTRLTVT.

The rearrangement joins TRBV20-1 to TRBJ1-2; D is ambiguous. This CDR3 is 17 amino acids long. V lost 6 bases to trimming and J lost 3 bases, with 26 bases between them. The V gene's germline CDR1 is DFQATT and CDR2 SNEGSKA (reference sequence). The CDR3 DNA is TGCAGTGCCAACGTTGACCGTGGAGAGCCTGCTCACTATGGCTACACCTTC. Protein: CSANVDRGEPAHYGYTF.